One sample yielded the 3 T cell receptor beta chains listed below, sequenced in a study of technical replicates of blood from four donors. Clones were read by immunoSEQ multiplex PCR, and TCRdb kept only the in-frame ones, dropping some. The table shows roughly 80,000 clones, with about nine tenths occurring only once. Sequenced sample: T cells isolated from PBMCs. These receptors came from a human donor in good health.

The rearrangement joins TRBV7-2 to TRBJ2-5, with D uncertain. The CDR3 runs 12 residues. CDR1 and CDR2 (germline): SGHTA, FQGNSA. The V gene lost 5 bases and the J gene lost 6 bases, with 10 bases spanning the gap. The CDR3 reads CASSESYQTQYF. CDR3 in DNA: TGTGCCAGCAGCGAGAGCTACCAGACCCAGTACTTC.

V usage is TRBV11-2 and J usage is TRBJ2-2, with TRBD2 matching over 9 bases. Germline lookup yields CDR1 SGHAT and CDR2 FQNNGV. Trimming cost V 8 bases and J 5 bases; bases outside gene matches: 12. There are 16 residues in the CDR3. The CDR3 nucleotides are TGTGCCAGCGTAGACCTAGCGGGATGGAGTACCGGGGAGCTGTTTTTT. Residues: CASVDLAGWSTGELFF.

This rearrangement joins TRBV5-1 to TRBJ1-5; D ambiguous. The CDR3 is made up of 15 amino acids. Per the germline V gene, CDR1 is SGHRS and CDR2 is YFSETQ. Deletions cut 5 bases from V and 3 bases from J, with 15 bases between. CDR3 in amino acids: CASRQRDYPNQPQHF. In DNA, the CDR3 is TGCGCCAGCAGGCAGAGGGATTACCCCAATCAGCCCCAGCATTTT.